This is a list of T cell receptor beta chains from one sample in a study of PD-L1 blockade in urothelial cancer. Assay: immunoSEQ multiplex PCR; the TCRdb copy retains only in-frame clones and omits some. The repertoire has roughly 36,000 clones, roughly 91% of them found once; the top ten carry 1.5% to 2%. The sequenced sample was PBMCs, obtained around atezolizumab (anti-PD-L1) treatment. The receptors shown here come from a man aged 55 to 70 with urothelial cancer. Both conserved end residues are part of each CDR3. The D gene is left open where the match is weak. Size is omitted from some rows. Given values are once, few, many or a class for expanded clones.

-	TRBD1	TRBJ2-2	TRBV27	TGTGCCAGCAGTTGGACAGGGGGCGCGAACACCGGGGAGCTGTTTTTT	CASSWTGGANTGELFF
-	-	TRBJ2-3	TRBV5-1	TGCGCCAGCAGCGCAGGGGGGACCCCCCCCGCAGATACGCAGTATTTT	CASSAGGTPPADTQYF
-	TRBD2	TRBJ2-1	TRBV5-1	TGCGCCAGCAGCTCGGGACTAGCGGGAGGTCCGGAGTTCTTC	CASSSGLAGGPEFF
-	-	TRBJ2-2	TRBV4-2	TGTGCCAGCAGCCCTACCCCGGGAAACACCGGGGAGCTGTTTTTT	CASSPTPGNTGELFF
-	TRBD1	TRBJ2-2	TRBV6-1	TGTGCCAGCAGTGACCCCGGGACAGGGGGGAGAACCGGGGAGCTGTTTTTT	CASSDPGTGGRTGELFF
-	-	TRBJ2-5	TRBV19	TGTGCCAGTACCGATGGAGGTACTCTCGAGACCCAGTACTTC	CASTDGGTLETQYF
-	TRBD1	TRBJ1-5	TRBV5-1	TGCGCCAGCAGCCCCGGACAGGGAGGACAGCCCCAGCATTTT	CASSPGQGGQPQHF
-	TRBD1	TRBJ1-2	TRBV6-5	TGTGCCAGCAGTTACGACAGGGTCGGTGGCTACACCTTC	CASSYDRVGGYTF
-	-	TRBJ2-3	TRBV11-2	TGTGCCAGCAGCGAGGGGGTTCTAACAGATACGCAGTATTTT	CASSEGVLTDTQYF
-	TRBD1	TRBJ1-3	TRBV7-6	TGTGCCAGCAGCTTAACAGGACAGGGGGCTGACACCATATATTTT	CASSLTGQGADTIYF
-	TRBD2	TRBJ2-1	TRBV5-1	TGCGCCAGCAGCTGGGAGCGGGGATCCTACAATGAGCAGTTCTTC	CASSWERGSYNEQFF
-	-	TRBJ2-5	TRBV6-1	TGTGCCAGCAGTGAAGCGGGCAGGCCCCAGTACTTC	CASSEAGRPQYF
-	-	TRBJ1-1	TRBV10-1	TGCGCCAGCTCCGAAAGGAGTGGGACTGAAGCTTTCTTT	CASSERSGTEAFF
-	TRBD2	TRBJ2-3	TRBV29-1	TGCAGCGCGGAGGGACTAGCGGGGGGGCCAGATACGCAGTATTTT	CSAEGLAGGPDTQYF
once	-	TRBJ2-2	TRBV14	TGTGCCAGCAGCCAAGTATCCCCCGGTACCGGGGAGCTGTTTTTT	CASSQVSPGTGELFF
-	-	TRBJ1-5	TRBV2	TGTGCCAGCAGCATTACCCAGGCCTTCAATCAGCCCCAGCATTTT	CASSITQAFNQPQHF
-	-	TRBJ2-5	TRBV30	TGTGCCTGGAGTGTAAGTCGGGAGACCCAGTACTTC	CAWSVSRETQYF
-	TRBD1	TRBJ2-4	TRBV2	TGTGCCAGTGGGACAGGGAGGAACATTCAGTACTTC	CASGTGRNIQYF
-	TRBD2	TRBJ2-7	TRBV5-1	TGCGCCAGCAGCCCTTCCGCGGGAGGTGCCTACGAGCAGTACTTC	CASSPSAGGAYEQYF
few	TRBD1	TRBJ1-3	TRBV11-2	TGTGCCAGCAGTTCGGACAGGACCCAACTCGGAAACACCATATATTTT	CASSSDRTQLGNTIYF
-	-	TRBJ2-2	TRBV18	TGTGCCAGCTCACCACCGGACAGAGGGGCCCTCGGGGAGCTGTTTTTT	CASSPPDRGALGELFF
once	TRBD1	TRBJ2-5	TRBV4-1	TGCGCCAGCAGCCAAATGGGTCGGACAGGGCATTGGGAGACCCAGTACTTC	CASSQMGRTGHWETQYF
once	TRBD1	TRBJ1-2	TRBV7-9	TGTGCCAGCAGCTTTGAACAGGGGGTAGGAGGCTACACCTTC	CASSFEQGVGGYTF
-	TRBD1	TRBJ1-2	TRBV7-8	TGTGCCAGCAGCTTCTCACAGGGGGCAAGTGGCTACACCTTC	CASSFSQGASGYTF
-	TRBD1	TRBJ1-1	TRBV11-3	TGTGCCAGCAGCTTCGGGACAGGCCTGAACACTGAAGCTTTCTTT	CASSFGTGLNTEAFF
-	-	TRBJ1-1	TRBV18	TGTGCCAGTCTACAGGGTCTCGGCACTGAAGCTTTCTTT	CASLQGLGTEAFF
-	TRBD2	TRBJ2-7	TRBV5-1	TGCGCCAGCAGCTTGACCTTGGGGGGAGGGAGTCGAGCCGAGCAGTACTTC	CASSLTLGGGSRAEQYF
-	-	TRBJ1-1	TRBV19	TGTGCCTCTTCCAGAGCGCTCACTGAAGCTTTCTTT	CASSRALTEAFF
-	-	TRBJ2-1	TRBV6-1	TGTGCCAGCAGACTCCAAACCTACAATGAGCAGTTCTTC	CASRLQTYNEQFF
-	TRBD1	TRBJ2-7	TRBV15	TGTGCCACCAGCAGTAGGGACAGGGGGCCCGTCGAGCAGTACTTC	CATSSRDRGPVEQYF
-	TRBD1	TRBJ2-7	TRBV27	TGTGCCAGCTCCCCCTCCGGGACAGCCTACGAGCAGTACTTC	CASSPSGTAYEQYF
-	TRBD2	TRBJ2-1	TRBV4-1	TGCGCCAGCAGCCAACTGTTTGGCGGGAGCTCCTACAATGAGCAGTTCTTC	CASSQLFGGSSYNEQFF
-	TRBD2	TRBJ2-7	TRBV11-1	TGTGCCAGCAGCGTCCGCCGCGGGGGGGCCGGCGAGCAGTACTTC	CASSVRRGGAGEQYF
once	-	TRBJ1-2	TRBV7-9	TGTGCCAGCAGCGGCGAAAGGACTATCTATGGCTACACCTTC	CASSGERTIYGYTF
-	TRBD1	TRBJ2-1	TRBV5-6	TGTGCCAGCAGCTCCGTATCTCCGGGACAGGGGCGCAATGAGCAGTTCTTC	CASSSVSPGQGRNEQFF
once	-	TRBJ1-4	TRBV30	TGTGCCTGGAGTTTTCTTCGGGGGGCAACTAATGAAAAACTGTTTTTT	CAWSFLRGATNEKLFF
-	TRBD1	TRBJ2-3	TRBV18	TGTGCCAGCTCACTTCAGACAGGGGTTAGCACAGATACGCAGTATTTT	CASSLQTGVSTDTQYF
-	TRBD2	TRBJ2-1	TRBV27	TGTGCCAGCAGTTCTTTAGCGGGAGGGCCCTACAATGAGCAGTTCTTC	CASSSLAGGPYNEQFF